Detailed here is one TCR beta chain. This record comes from a study of blood T cell repertoires in COVID-19. CDR1 is LGHNA and CDR2 is YSLEER in the germline V gene. CDR3 length equals 15 residues. V lost 4 bases, J lost 5 bases, and 17 bases lay in between. Sequenced by immunoSEQ multiplex PCR; TCRdb stores in-frame clones only, minus some. The data show roughly 170,000 clones, approximately 80% seen once. Material: PBMCs or T cells enriched from blood (not recorded which). The sequence was collected from a man in his fifties or sixties who had recovered from COVID-19. V is TRBV4-3 and J is TRBJ1-2; D is uncertain. The CDR3 DNA reads as TGCGCCAGCAGCCGGGAGGCCCCGAGCGAGTATGGCTACACCTTC. This translates into CASSREAPSEYGYTF.